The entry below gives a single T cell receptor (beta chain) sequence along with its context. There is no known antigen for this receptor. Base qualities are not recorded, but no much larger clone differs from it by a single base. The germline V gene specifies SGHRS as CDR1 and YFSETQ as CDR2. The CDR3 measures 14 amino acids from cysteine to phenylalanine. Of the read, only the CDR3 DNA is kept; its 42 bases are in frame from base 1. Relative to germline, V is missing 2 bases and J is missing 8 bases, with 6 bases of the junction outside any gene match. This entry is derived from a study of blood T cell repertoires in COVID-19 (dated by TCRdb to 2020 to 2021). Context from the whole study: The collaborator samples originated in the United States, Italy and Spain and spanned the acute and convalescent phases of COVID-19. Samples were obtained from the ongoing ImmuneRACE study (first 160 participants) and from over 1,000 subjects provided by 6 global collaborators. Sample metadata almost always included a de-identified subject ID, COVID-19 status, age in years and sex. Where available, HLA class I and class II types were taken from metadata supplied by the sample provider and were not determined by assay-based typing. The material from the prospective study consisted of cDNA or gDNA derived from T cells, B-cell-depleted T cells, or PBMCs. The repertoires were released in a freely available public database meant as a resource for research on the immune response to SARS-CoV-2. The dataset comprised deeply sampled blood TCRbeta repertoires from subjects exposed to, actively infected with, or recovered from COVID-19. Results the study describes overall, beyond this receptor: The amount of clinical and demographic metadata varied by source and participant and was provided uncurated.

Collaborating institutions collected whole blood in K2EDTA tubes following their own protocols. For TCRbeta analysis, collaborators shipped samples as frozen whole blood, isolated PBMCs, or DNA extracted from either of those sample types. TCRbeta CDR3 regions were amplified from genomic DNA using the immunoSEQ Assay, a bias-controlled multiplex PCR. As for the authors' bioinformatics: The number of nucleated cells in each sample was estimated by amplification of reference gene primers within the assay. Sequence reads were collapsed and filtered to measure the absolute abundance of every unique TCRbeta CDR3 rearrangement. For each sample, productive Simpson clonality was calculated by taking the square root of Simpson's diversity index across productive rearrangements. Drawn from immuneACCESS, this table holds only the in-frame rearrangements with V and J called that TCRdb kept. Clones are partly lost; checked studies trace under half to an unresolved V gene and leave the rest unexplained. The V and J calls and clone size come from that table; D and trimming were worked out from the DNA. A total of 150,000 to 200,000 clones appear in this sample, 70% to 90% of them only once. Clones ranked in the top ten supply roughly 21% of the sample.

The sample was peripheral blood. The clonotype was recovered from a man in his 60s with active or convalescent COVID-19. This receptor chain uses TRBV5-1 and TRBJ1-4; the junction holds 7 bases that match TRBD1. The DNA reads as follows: TGCGCCAGCAGCTTCCAGGGGGATGGCGAAAAACTGTTTTTT. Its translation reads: CASSFQGDGEKLFF.